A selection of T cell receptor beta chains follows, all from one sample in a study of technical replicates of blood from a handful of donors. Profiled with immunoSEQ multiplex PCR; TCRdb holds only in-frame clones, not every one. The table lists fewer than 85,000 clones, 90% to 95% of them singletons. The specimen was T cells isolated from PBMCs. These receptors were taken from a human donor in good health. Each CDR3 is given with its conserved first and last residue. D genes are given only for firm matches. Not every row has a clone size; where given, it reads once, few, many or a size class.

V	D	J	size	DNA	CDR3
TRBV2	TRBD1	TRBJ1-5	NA	TGTGCCAGCGGCAAACAGGGGGCGAGCAATCAGCCCCAGCATTTT	CASGKQGASNQPQHF
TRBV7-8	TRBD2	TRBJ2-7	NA	TGTGCCAGCAGCTTACTGGCTAGCGGGACCTACGAGCAGTACTTC	CASSLLASGTYEQYF
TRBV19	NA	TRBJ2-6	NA	TGTGCCAGTAGCCTAACTATCTCTGGGGCCAACGTCCTGACTTTC	CASSLTISGANVLTF
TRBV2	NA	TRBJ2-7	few	TGTGCCAGCAGTGAACAATCCCACGAGCAGTACTTC	CASSEQSHEQYF
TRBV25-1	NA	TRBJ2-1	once	TGTGCCAGCAGGGGCCCTTACAATGAGCAGTTCTTC	CASRGPYNEQFF
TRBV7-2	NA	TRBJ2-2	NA	TGTGCCAGCACCTCCAAGCTCACCGGGGAGCTGTTTTTT	CASTSKLTGELFF
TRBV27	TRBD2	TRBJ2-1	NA	TGTGCCAGCAGTTTAGATAGCGGGGGGATCTACAATGAGCAGTTCTTC	CASSLDSGGIYNEQFF
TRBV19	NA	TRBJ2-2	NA	TGTGCCAGTAGATCCGGGACATCGAACACCGGGGAGCTGTTTTTT	CASRSGTSNTGELFF
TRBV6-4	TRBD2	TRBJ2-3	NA	TGTGCCAGCAGACGGACTAGCGGGAGCACAGATACGCAGTATTTT	CASRRTSGSTDTQYF
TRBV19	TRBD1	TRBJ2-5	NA	TGTGCCAGTAGTTTGACAGGGACCGAGACCCAGTACTTC	CASSLTGTETQYF
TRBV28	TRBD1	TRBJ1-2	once	TGTGCCAGCAGACGGACAGGAGGTGCTAACTATGGCTACACCTTC	CASRRTGGANYGYTF
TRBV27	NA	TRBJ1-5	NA	TGTGCCAGCAGTCCATCCCCGAAGGACGGGGGCAATCAGCCCCAGCATTTT	CASSPSPKDGGNQPQHF
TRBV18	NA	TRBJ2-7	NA	TGTGCCAGCTCACCTCTGAGAGGCCAGTCGGGCGAGCAGTACTTC	CASSPLRGQSGEQYF
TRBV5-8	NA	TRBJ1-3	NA	TGTGCCAGCAGCCACGCCAGGGGTTACTCTGGAAACACCATATATTTT	CASSHARGYSGNTIYF
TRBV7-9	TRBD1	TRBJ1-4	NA	TGTGCCAGCAGCTCGGGACAGGGGCCCTCAACTAATGAAAAACTGTTTTTT	CASSSGQGPSTNEKLFF
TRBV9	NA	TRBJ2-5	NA	TGTGCCAGCAGCGTAGTAGGCGGGGATGGAGAGACCCAGTACTTC	CASSVVGGDGETQYF
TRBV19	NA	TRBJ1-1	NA	TGTGCCAGTATGGGAGGGAGGGCAGGGGATTGGAACACTGAAGCTTTCTTT	CASMGGRAGDWNTEAFF
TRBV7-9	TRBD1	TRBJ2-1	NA	TGTGCCAGCAGCTTCGGACAGGGACAATTCAATGAGCAGTTCTTC	CASSFGQGQFNEQFF
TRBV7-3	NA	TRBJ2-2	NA	TGTGCCAGCAGCCCGATAAACACGAACACCGGGGAGCTGTTTTTT	CASSPINTNTGELFF
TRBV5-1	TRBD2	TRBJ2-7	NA	TGCGCCAGCAGCTTACTAGCGGGTAACTCCTACGAGCAGTACTTC	CASSLLAGNSYEQYF
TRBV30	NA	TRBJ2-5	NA	TGTGCCTGGAGCTTCGGACAGCAAGAGACCCAGTACTTC	CAWSFGQQETQYF
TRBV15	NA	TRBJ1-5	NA	TGTGCCACCAGCAGGGGAATGACAGGTCCCAATCAGCCCCAGCATTTT	CATSRGMTGPNQPQHF
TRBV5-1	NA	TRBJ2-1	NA	TGCGCCAGCAGCTTGTTTTTGAAGTCATCAAGAGGTTCCCACAATGAGCAGTTCTTC	CASSLFLKSSRGSHNEQFF
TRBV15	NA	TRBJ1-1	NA	TGTGCCACCAGCAGAGGGAGGATTGACGGCACTGAAGCTTTCTTT	CATSRGRIDGTEAFF
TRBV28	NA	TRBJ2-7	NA	TGTGCCAGCAGTTACCAACTGCGAACTCGATCCCACGAGCAGTACTTC	CASSYQLRTRSHEQYF
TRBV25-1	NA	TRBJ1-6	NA	TGTGCCAGCAGTACTGGACAGTTTTCACCCCTCCACTTT	CASSTGQFSPLHF
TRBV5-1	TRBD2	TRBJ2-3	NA	TGCGCCAGCAGCCCCGCCGGGACTAGCGGCACAGATACGCAGTATTTT	CASSPAGTSGTDTQYF
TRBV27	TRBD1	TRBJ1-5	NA	TGTGCCAGCAGTTTACAGGGGGCCAGGCAGCCCCAGCATTTT	CASSLQGARQPQHF
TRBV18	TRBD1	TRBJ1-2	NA	TGTGCCAGCTCATCAGACAGGGATGGCTACACCTTC	CASSSDRDGYTF
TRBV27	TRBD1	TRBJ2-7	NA	TGTGCCAGCAGACCGGGACAGGGAAAACCTTTTTCCTACGAGCAGTACTTC	CASRPGQGKPFSYEQYF
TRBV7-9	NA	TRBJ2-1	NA	TGTGCCAGCAGCTCGAAATCGCGAGGGGGGGCATTAAATGAGCAGTTCTTC	CASSSKSRGGALNEQFF
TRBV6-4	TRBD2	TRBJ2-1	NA	TGTGCCAGCAGTGACCAGACTAGCGGGGTCGATGAGCAGTTCTTC	CASSDQTSGVDEQFF
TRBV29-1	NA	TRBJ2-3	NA	TGCAGCGCCCACAGGGAGTGGCCAGATACGCAGTATTTT	CSAHREWPDTQYF
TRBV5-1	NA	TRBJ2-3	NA	TGCGCCAGCAGCCAGACTAGTGGGCCCACAGATACGCAGTATTTT	CASSQTSGPTDTQYF
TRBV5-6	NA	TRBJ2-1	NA	TGTGCCAGCAGCCACGGACGGGGATACAATGAGCAGTTCTTC	CASSHGRGYNEQFF
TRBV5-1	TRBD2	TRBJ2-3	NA	TGCGCCAGCAGCACCTCCCTAGCGGGAGTGACAGATACGCAGTATTTT	CASSTSLAGVTDTQYF
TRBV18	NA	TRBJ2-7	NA	TGTGCCAGCTCACCGTCCGGGGTCTACGAGCAGTACTTC	CASSPSGVYEQYF